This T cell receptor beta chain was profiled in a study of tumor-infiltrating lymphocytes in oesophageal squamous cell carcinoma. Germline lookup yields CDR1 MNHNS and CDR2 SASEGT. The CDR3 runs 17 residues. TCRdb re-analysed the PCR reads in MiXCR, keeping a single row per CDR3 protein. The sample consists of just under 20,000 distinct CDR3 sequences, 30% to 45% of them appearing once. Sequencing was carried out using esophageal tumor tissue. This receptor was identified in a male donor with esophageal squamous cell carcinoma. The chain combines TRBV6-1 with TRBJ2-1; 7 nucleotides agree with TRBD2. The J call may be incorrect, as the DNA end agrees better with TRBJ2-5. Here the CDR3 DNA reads TGTGCCAGCAGGGGTGATTTGAGCCTAGCGGAGCAAGAGACCCAGTACTTC. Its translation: CASRGDLSLAEQETQYF.